A selection of T cell receptor beta chains follows, all from one sample in a study of blood T cell repertoires in COVID-19. Sequencing was performed with immunoSEQ multiplex PCR; in TCRdb, only in-frame clones are kept and a portion is missing. The sample has fewer than 85,000 clones; about 90% are singletons. The material sequenced was peripheral blood. These receptors originate from a woman between 45 and 65 years old in a cohort sampled during active COVID-19. Each CDR3 is given with its conserved first and last residue. A D gene is named only where the DNA matches it firmly. Not every row has a clone size; where given, it reads once, few, many or a size class.

cdr3_nt: TGTGCCAGCAGTTCCCATTCCTCCTACGAGCAGTACTTC; cdr3_aa: CASSSHSSYEQYF; j_call: TRBJ2-7; d_call: -; v_call: TRBV28; clone_size: -
cdr3_nt: TGTGCCAGCAGTCCGACAGGGGTTGGCGAGCAGTACTTC; cdr3_aa: CASSPTGVGEQYF; j_call: TRBJ2-7; d_call: TRBD1; v_call: TRBV6-2/TRBV6-3; clone_size: -
cdr3_nt: TGTGCCAGCGCCCGCGGGCTCCAAGAGACCCAGTACTTC; cdr3_aa: CASARGLQETQYF; j_call: TRBJ2-5; d_call: -; v_call: TRBV2; clone_size: -
cdr3_nt: TGTGCCAGCAGTTTGGGGACAGGGGATGAAGCTTTCTTT; cdr3_aa: CASSLGTGDEAFF; j_call: TRBJ1-1; d_call: TRBD1; v_call: TRBV27; clone_size: -
cdr3_nt: TGTGCCAGCAGCGTCCTCAGGGCTAAGCAGTTCTTC; cdr3_aa: CASSVLRAKQFF; j_call: TRBJ2-1; d_call: -; v_call: TRBV28; clone_size: -
cdr3_nt: TGTGCCACCAGTGAACGGGACATCAAGGGGACCGGGGAGCTGTTTTTT; cdr3_aa: CATSERDIKGTGELFF; j_call: TRBJ2-2; d_call: -; v_call: TRBV24-1; clone_size: -
cdr3_nt: TGCAGCGTGGCCCGACAGATGAACACTGAAGCTTTCTTT; cdr3_aa: CSVARQMNTEAFF; j_call: TRBJ1-1; d_call: -; v_call: TRBV29-1; clone_size: -
cdr3_nt: TGTGCCAGCAGCTTGGGTCAGGTCTTTCAAGAGACCCAGTACTTC; cdr3_aa: CASSLGQVFQETQYF; j_call: TRBJ2-5; d_call: -; v_call: TRBV5-4; clone_size: once
cdr3_nt: TGTGCCACCAGCAGAGAGGCGGGGACTACCACCTACGAGCAGTACTTC; cdr3_aa: CATSREAGTTTYEQYF; j_call: TRBJ2-7; d_call: TRBD2; v_call: TRBV15; clone_size: -
cdr3_nt: TGTGCCAGCAGCCGACTGAAGGACAGGGATAATGAGCAGTTCTTC; cdr3_aa: CASSRLKDRDNEQFF; j_call: TRBJ2-1; d_call: TRBD1; v_call: TRBV4-2; clone_size: -
cdr3_nt: TGTGCCAGCAGCTTGCAGGGCAGCTTCTATGGCTACACCTTC; cdr3_aa: CASSLQGSFYGYTF; j_call: TRBJ1-2; d_call: -; v_call: TRBV5-4; clone_size: -
cdr3_nt: TGTGCCAGCACGACAGGGCGGCCGGTAGGTAGCAATCAGCCCCAGCATTTT; cdr3_aa: CASTTGRPVGSNQPQHF; j_call: TRBJ1-5; d_call: TRBD1; v_call: TRBV28; clone_size: -
cdr3_nt: TGCGCCAGCAGCTTGGGAGGAGGGACCTACGAGCAGTACTTC; cdr3_aa: CASSLGGGTYEQYF; j_call: TRBJ2-7; d_call: -; v_call: TRBV5-1; clone_size: -
cdr3_nt: TGTGCCAGCACGATAGCTGAAGCTTTCTTT; cdr3_aa: CASTIAEAFF; j_call: TRBJ1-1; d_call: -; v_call: TRBV12-3/TRBV12-4; clone_size: once
cdr3_nt: TGTGCCAGCAGCCACTATGTGGTTGGCTACACCTTC; cdr3_aa: CASSHYVVGYTF; j_call: TRBJ1-2; d_call: -; v_call: TRBV13; clone_size: -
cdr3_nt: TGTGCCAGCAGCTCCCGACTAGCGGGAGTAGCCAATGAGCAGTTCTTC; cdr3_aa: CASSSRLAGVANEQFF; j_call: TRBJ2-1; d_call: TRBD2; v_call: TRBV13; clone_size: -
cdr3_nt: TGTGCCAGCAGCTTCTCACTAACTAGCGGGAGGGGGACCGGGGAGCTGTTTTTT; cdr3_aa: CASSFSLTSGRGTGELFF; j_call: TRBJ2-2; d_call: TRBD2; v_call: TRBV5-6; clone_size: -
cdr3_nt: TGTGCCAGCAGCTTAGTCCTGGACAGGGCTAATTCACCCCTCCACTTT; cdr3_aa: CASSLVLDRANSPLHF; j_call: TRBJ1-6; d_call: TRBD1; v_call: TRBV11-2; clone_size: -
cdr3_nt: TGTGCCAGCAGTGAAGCTCGGACAGCTAGCAATCAGCCCCAGCATTTT; cdr3_aa: CASSEARTASNQPQHF; j_call: TRBJ1-5; d_call: -; v_call: TRBV2; clone_size: -
cdr3_nt: TGTGCCACCAGTACCGGGACAGGGGGCACAGATACGCAGTATTTT; cdr3_aa: CATSTGTGGTDTQYF; j_call: TRBJ2-3; d_call: TRBD1; v_call: TRBV24-1; clone_size: -
cdr3_nt: TGTGCCAGCTTGGGGGCGAGCTCCTATAATTCACCCCTCCACTTT; cdr3_aa: CASLGASSYNSPLHF; j_call: TRBJ1-6; d_call: -; v_call: TRBV28; clone_size: -
cdr3_nt: TGTGCCAGCACACTCCGGGGGACAGGCGTTACACCCCTCCACTTT; cdr3_aa: CASTLRGTGVTPLHF; j_call: TRBJ1-6; d_call: TRBD1; v_call: TRBV27; clone_size: -
cdr3_nt: TGTGCCATCAGTGAGTCGGGGACAGGGATCTACGAGCAGTACTTC; cdr3_aa: CAISESGTGIYEQYF; j_call: TRBJ2-7; d_call: TRBD1; v_call: TRBV10-3; clone_size: -
cdr3_nt: TGTGCCAGCAGCGTAGTGGCGGGAGGGAGGAATGAGCAGTTCTTC; cdr3_aa: CASSVVAGGRNEQFF; j_call: TRBJ2-1; d_call: TRBD2; v_call: TRBV9; clone_size: -
cdr3_nt: TGTGCCAGCAGCTTCCGTCCTCAAGCGGGGGCGTCCTACGAGCAGTACTTC; cdr3_aa: CASSFRPQAGASYEQYF; j_call: TRBJ2-7; d_call: TRBD2; v_call: TRBV5-6; clone_size: -
cdr3_nt: TGTGCCAGTAGTATTGGCAGGTTCTCCACTGAAGCTTTCTTT; cdr3_aa: CASSIGRFSTEAFF; j_call: TRBJ1-1; d_call: -; v_call: TRBV19; clone_size: -
cdr3_nt: TGCAGCGTTGAAGATCCCGACAGTATACAAGAGACCCAGTACTTC; cdr3_aa: CSVEDPDSIQETQYF; j_call: TRBJ2-5; d_call: -; v_call: TRBV29-1; clone_size: -
cdr3_nt: TGCGCCAGCAGCTTAGGGACAGAGTACCAAGAGACCCAGTACTTC; cdr3_aa: CASSLGTEYQETQYF; j_call: TRBJ2-5; d_call: TRBD1; v_call: TRBV5-1; clone_size: -
cdr3_nt: TGTGCCAGCAGTATAGTGGGCCGGGGAGCTTTCTTT; cdr3_aa: CASSIVGRGAFF; j_call: TRBJ1-1; d_call: -; v_call: TRBV28; clone_size: few
cdr3_nt: TGCGCCAGCAGCTCCGGGACAGAGGGAAACACCATATATTTT; cdr3_aa: CASSSGTEGNTIYF; j_call: TRBJ1-3; d_call: TRBD1; v_call: TRBV5-1; clone_size: -
cdr3_nt: TGCAGCGTCGCAAGCACGGGGTCTGGAAACACCATATATTTT; cdr3_aa: CSVASTGSGNTIYF; j_call: TRBJ1-3; d_call: -; v_call: TRBV29-1; clone_size: -
cdr3_nt: TGTGCCAGCAGTTCCTTGGGACAGCAAGGCTACACCTTC; cdr3_aa: CASSSLGQQGYTF; j_call: TRBJ1-2; d_call: TRBD1; v_call: TRBV28; clone_size: -
cdr3_nt: TGTGCCAGCAGTTACGGACAGGGGGGGTCCTACGAGCAGTACTTC; cdr3_aa: CASSYGQGGSYEQYF; j_call: TRBJ2-7; d_call: TRBD1; v_call: TRBV6-6; clone_size: -
cdr3_nt: TGTGCCAGTAGTCCCCAAAGAGGGACAGGGCCGGGCTACTCCACAGATACGCAGTATTTT; cdr3_aa: CASSPQRGTGPGYSTDTQYF; j_call: TRBJ2-3; d_call: TRBD1; v_call: TRBV19; clone_size: -
cdr3_nt: TGTGCCAGCATTGACAGGGAGAACACTGAAGCTTTCTTT; cdr3_aa: CASIDRENTEAFF; j_call: TRBJ1-1; d_call: TRBD1; v_call: TRBV6-6; clone_size: -
cdr3_nt: TGCGCCAGCAGCTCAGGGATAGGGGGTTCTGGAAACACCATATATTTT; cdr3_aa: CASSSGIGGSGNTIYF; j_call: TRBJ1-3; d_call: -; v_call: TRBV5-1; clone_size: -
cdr3_nt: TGCGCCAGCAGCCTACTAGCGGGAGGTCCCCATGAGCAGTTCTTC; cdr3_aa: CASSLLAGGPHEQFF; j_call: TRBJ2-1; d_call: TRBD2; v_call: TRBV5-1; clone_size: once
cdr3_nt: TGTGCCAGCAGCCATTTTGTTTCACAGGACCGCTATGGCTACACCTTC; cdr3_aa: CASSHFVSQDRYGYTF; j_call: TRBJ1-2; d_call: -; v_call: TRBV28; clone_size: -
cdr3_nt: TGTGCCAGCTCCCGAGCGGGGAACACCGGGGAGCTGTTTTTT; cdr3_aa: CASSRAGNTGELFF; j_call: TRBJ2-2; d_call: -; v_call: TRBV6-5; clone_size: once
cdr3_nt: TGTGCCAGCAGTTCAGGGACTAAAAGGGAGACCCAGTACTTC; cdr3_aa: CASSSGTKRETQYF; j_call: TRBJ2-5; d_call: TRBD2; v_call: TRBV28; clone_size: -
cdr3_nt: TGTGCCAGCAGCTTTACAATCGGGGAGCAGTTCTTC; cdr3_aa: CASSFTIGEQFF; j_call: TRBJ2-1; d_call: -; v_call: TRBV11-3; clone_size: -
cdr3_nt: TGCGCCAGCAGCGGGGTTAGCGGGAGCGGGACCGGGGAGCTGTTTTTT; cdr3_aa: CASSGVSGSGTGELFF; j_call: TRBJ2-2; d_call: TRBD2; v_call: TRBV5-1; clone_size: -
cdr3_nt: TGCGCCAGCAGCTTGCAATCACCCCAGAGGTCTCCTGCTACCCAGTACTTC; cdr3_aa: CASSLQSPQRSPATQYF; j_call: TRBJ2-5; d_call: -; v_call: TRBV5-1; clone_size: -
cdr3_nt: TGTGCCAGCAGCTTAGTGATCGAGGGCAATGAGCAGTTCTTC; cdr3_aa: CASSLVIEGNEQFF; j_call: TRBJ2-1; d_call: -; v_call: TRBV7-9; clone_size: -
cdr3_nt: TGTGCCAGCATATCTTGGACAGGGAGCTACGAGCAGTACTTC; cdr3_aa: CASISWTGSYEQYF; j_call: TRBJ2-7; d_call: TRBD1; v_call: TRBV2; clone_size: -
cdr3_nt: TGTGCCAGTAGTATAGTATACGGACTTCAGCCCCAGCATTTT; cdr3_aa: CASSIVYGLQPQHF; j_call: TRBJ1-5; d_call: -; v_call: TRBV19; clone_size: -
cdr3_nt: TGTGCCAGCAGCGAGGGACAGGGGGGGTCTGAGCAGTTCTTC; cdr3_aa: CASSEGQGGSEQFF; j_call: TRBJ2-1; d_call: TRBD1; v_call: TRBV7-9; clone_size: -
cdr3_nt: TGTGCCAGCAGCTTAGGGACTAGCGGATACAATGAGCAGTTCTTC; cdr3_aa: CASSLGTSGYNEQFF; j_call: TRBJ2-1; d_call: TRBD2; v_call: TRBV5-4; clone_size: -
cdr3_nt: TGTGCCAGCAGTCGGGGGGGATCCATAAACTTATACGAGCAGTACTTC; cdr3_aa: CASSRGGSINLYEQYF; j_call: TRBJ2-7; d_call: TRBD2; v_call: TRBV2; clone_size: -
cdr3_nt: TGTGCCAGCAGCCTACATTCCGGGACTAGCGGGAAGAATGAGCAGTTCTTC; cdr3_aa: CASSLHSGTSGKNEQFF; j_call: TRBJ2-1; d_call: TRBD2; v_call: TRBV7-3; clone_size: once
cdr3_nt: TGTGCCAGCAGCCCACAGATGGGAGGCTTTGCTGAAGCTTTCTTT; cdr3_aa: CASSPQMGGFAEAFF; j_call: TRBJ1-1; d_call: -; v_call: TRBV7-6; clone_size: -
cdr3_nt: TGTGCCAGCAGTTGGGGCGCAGGGGTAACAGAGACCCAGTACTTC; cdr3_aa: CASSWGAGVTETQYF; j_call: TRBJ2-5; d_call: -; v_call: TRBV27; clone_size: -
cdr3_nt: TGTGCCAGCAGCCAAGCGGGGACAGGGGGCGATCAGCCCCAGCATTTT; cdr3_aa: CASSQAGTGGDQPQHF; j_call: TRBJ1-5; d_call: TRBD1; v_call: TRBV3-1/TRBV3-2; clone_size: -
cdr3_nt: TGTGCCAGCAGTCCTCCGGGACAGGGTCCTTCACCCCTCCACTTT; cdr3_aa: CASSPPGQGPSPLHF; j_call: TRBJ1-6; d_call: TRBD1; v_call: TRBV28; clone_size: -
cdr3_nt: TGTGCCAGCAGCTTAGGGACTAGCGGGAGGACCACCTACGAGCAGTACTTC; cdr3_aa: CASSLGTSGRTTYEQYF; j_call: TRBJ2-7; d_call: TRBD2; v_call: TRBV13; clone_size: once
cdr3_nt: TGTGCCAGCAGCCCGTCCGCCTGGCGGGAGAACTACGAGCAGTACTTC; cdr3_aa: CASSPSAWRENYEQYF; j_call: TRBJ2-7; d_call: TRBD2; v_call: TRBV7-2; clone_size: once